The 17 T cell receptor beta chains below come from one sample, sequenced in a study of blood T cell repertoires in COVID-19. The repertoire was sequenced with immunoSEQ multiplex PCR; TCRdb's copy has only in-frame clones and lacks some. Here the sample spans around 290,000 clones, approximately 90% being singletons. Input material: peripheral blood. These receptors all stem from a young woman with COVID-19, enrolled during active disease.

The chain joins TRBV5-1 to TRBJ1-2; D call uncertain. V gave up 0 bases and J gave up 8 bases, with 20 bases separating them. The CDR3 consists of 16 residues. The germline gives CDR1 SGHRS, CDR2 YFSETQ. The CDR3 is CASSLEYSVGVDGYTF. The CDR3 nucleotides are TGCGCCAGCAGCTTGGAATACTCGGTCGGGGTGGACGGCTACACCTTC. The full variable domain, its missing parts supplied by reference TRBV5-1 and TRBJ1-2, is KAGVTQTPRYLIKTRGQQVTLSCSPISGHRSVSWYQQTPGQGLQFLFEYFSETQRNKGNFPGRFSGRQFSNSRSEMNVSTLELGDSALYLCASSLEYSVGVDGYTFGSGTRLTVV.

The rearrangement links TRBV19 to TRBJ2-7; 12 positions match TRBD2. The V and J ends lost 5 bases and 5 bases, in that order; junction bases with no gene match: 10. The CDR3 sequence is 16 residues long. Germline-derived CDR1 and CDR2 are LNHDA and SQIVND (reference sequence). The CDR3 sequence: CASSLGERLAGDEQYF. CDR3 bases: TGTGCCAGTAGTTTGGGGGAGAGACTAGCGGGAGACGAGCAGTACTTC.

The chain recombines TRBV9 with TRBJ1-6; D not certain. This CDR3 is 16 amino acids long. Trimming pared 2 bases from V and 6 bases from J, leaving 15 bases between. Germline-derived CDR1 and CDR2 are SGDLS and YYNGEE. The DNA of the CDR3 is TGTGCCAGCAGCGTGGAGGGAGGCTTTACTAATTCACCCCTCCACTTT. It yields the protein CASSVEGGFTNSPLHF. The full variable domain, rest sourced from reference TRBV9 and TRBJ1-6, is DSGVTQTPKHLITATGQRVTLRCSPRSGDLSVYWYQQSLDQGLQFLIQYYNGEERAKGNILERFSAQQFPDLHSELNLSSLELGDSALYFCASSVEGGFTNSPLHFGNGTRLTVT.

The rearrangement links TRBV3-1 (or the pseudogene TRBV3-2) to TRBJ2-7, with 7 nucleotides matching TRBD2. Trimming took 4 bases from V and 3 from J; bases not matched to a gene: 9. CDR1 is LGHDT, CDR2 YNNKEL, per germline (reference sequence). This CDR3 spans 15 amino acids. The CDR3 loop reads CASSPVGGGGYEQYF. In nucleotides, the CDR3 is TGTGCCAGCAGCCCAGTGGGCGGGGGAGGCTACGAGCAGTACTTC.

The chain carries TRBV10-3 and TRBJ1-4, with 9 positions matching TRBD1. Germline V gives CDR1 ENHRY, CDR2 SYGVKD. After removal of 0 bases from V and 4 bases from J, the junction contained 0 bases not matched to a gene. This CDR3 has 15 amino acids. CDR3: CAISESGQGNEKLFF. CDR3 nucleotide sequence: TGTGCCATCAGTGAGTCGGGACAGGGTAATGAAAAACTGTTTTTT.

The V gene is TRBV5-4, the J gene TRBJ2-1; 8 positions match TRBD1. The CDR3 length is 13 residues. V lost 4 bases to trimming and J lost 10 bases; unmatched junction nucleotides: 7. Germline CDR1 reads SGHNT; CDR2 reads YYREEE (reference sequence). This chain's CDR3 is CASSTLDREEQFF. As DNA, the CDR3 is TGTGCCAGCAGCACTTTGGACAGGGAGGAGCAGTTCTTC. The full variable domain, rest sourced from reference TRBV5-4 and TRBJ2-1, is ETGVTQSPTHLIKTRGQQVTLRCSSQSGHNTVSWYQQALGQGPQFIFQYYREEENGRGNFPPRFSGLQFPNYSSELNVNALELDDSALYLCASSTLDREEQFFGPGTRLTVL.

This CDR3 is CASSPQGKDQPQHF. The CDR3 region has the DNA TGTGCCAGCAGCCCTCAGGGGAAGGATCAGCCCCAGCATTTT. The chain is built from TRBV5-5 and TRBJ1-5; a weak D match, TRBD1 (6 bases). Looked up from germline, CDR1 is SGHKS and CDR2 is YYEKEE (reference sequence). The CDR3 is 14 amino acids. V was trimmed by 4 bases and J by 5 bases, leaving 13 bases between them.

This clone was detected only once. The chain uses TRBV15 and TRBJ2-3; 8 bases align to TRBD1. Germline V gene data show CDR1 as LNHNV and CDR2 as YYDKDF (reference sequence). The CDR3 extends over 17 amino acids. Trimming cost V 5 bases and J 2 bases; bases outside gene matches: 12. CDR3 residues: CATSGGTGQTFTDTQYF. The DNA of the CDR3 is TGTGCCACCAGCGGAGGGACAGGTCAGACCTTCACAGATACGCAGTATTTT.

This chain joins TRBV7-9 and TRBJ2-3; D perhaps matches TRBD2 (6 bases). This CDR3 spans 16 amino acids. Germline values: CDR1 SEHNR, CDR2 FQNEAQ (reference sequence). The V gene lost 5 bases and the J gene lost 3 bases, with 18 bases spanning the gap. CDR3 sequence: CASSRGTSEPTDTQYF. DNA of the CDR3: TGTGCCAGCAGCCGAGGGACTTCGGAACCGACAGATACGCAGTATTTT.

The chain couples TRBV10-2 to TRBJ2-1, with 10 bases matching TRBD2. Per germline, CDR1 WSHSY and CDR2 SAAADI. Trimming took 0 bases from V and 15 from J; bases not matched to a gene: 8. The CDR3 length is 14 residues. CDR3 in amino acids: CASSESQREGPWFF. In DNA form, the CDR3 reads TGCGCCAGCAGTGAGTCGCAGCGGGAGGGCCCGTGGTTCTTC.

This rearrangement joins TRBV5-8 to TRBJ1-1; 7 bases line up with TRBD1. V was pared by 1 base and J by 1 base, with 4 bases of the junction left unmatched. The CDR3 runs to 15 residues. The germline V gene encodes CDR1 SGHTS and CDR2 YDEGEE. The CDR3 is CASSLRTGENTEAFF. The CDR3 DNA follows: TGTGCCAGCAGCTTGAGGACAGGAGAGAACACTGAAGCTTTCTTT.

The CDR3 nucleotides read TGTGCCAGCAGCCAGACTAGCGGGAGAGATACGCAGTATTTT. Its translation: CASSQTSGRDTQYF. This chain links TRBV6-6 with TRBJ2-3; 12 bases map to TRBD2. CDR1 and CDR2 (germline): MNHNY, SVGAGI (reference sequence). The CDR3 totals 14 residues. The V segment lost 6 bases and the J segment 5 bases; nucleotides outside the gene matches: 3.

V usage is TRBV11-2 and J usage is TRBJ1-1; D ambiguous. Between the trimmed V and J ends, which lost 5 bases and 0 bases, there was a span of 4 bases. CDR1 and CDR2 from the germline V gene are SGHAT and FQNNGV. The CDR3 sequence is 12 residues long. The CDR3 region has the DNA TGTGCCAGCAGCCACATGAACACTGAAGCTTTCTTT. Residues: CASSHMNTEAFF.

The chain carries TRBV29-1 and TRBJ2-7; tentative D call: TRBD2 (5 bases). The V gene's germline CDR1 is SQVTM and CDR2 ANQGSEA. The CDR3 is 15 amino acids. Between the trimmed V and J ends, which lost 4 bases and 2 bases, there was a span of 18 bases. The CDR3 spells CSVVYPGGLTYEQYF. In nucleotides, the CDR3 is TGCAGCGTTGTTTACCCCGGCGGGCTCACCTACGAGCAGTACTTC.

The chain carries TRBV6-2 or TRBV6-3 and TRBJ2-1; tentative D call: TRBD2 (5 bases). V shed 2 bases and J shed 7 bases, with 21 bases lying between them. This CDR3 has 17 amino acids. Per germline, CDR1 MNHEY and CDR2 SVGEGT. The chain's CDR3 is CASSYPIAQVMGNEQFF. CDR3 in DNA: TGTGCCAGCAGTTACCCCATAGCGCAAGTAATGGGGAATGAGCAGTTCTTC.

This chain uses TRBV2 with TRBJ2-3; 13 bases fit TRBD2. Germline assignment: CDR1 SNHLY and CDR2 FYNNEI. The CDR3 length is 15 residues. V lost 3 bases, J lost 4 bases, and 1 base stayed unmatched. The chain's CDR3 is CASSDGLAGADTQYF. The CDR3, as DNA: TGTGCCAGCAGTGATGGACTAGCGGGAGCAGATACGCAGTATTTT. The entire variable domain, with the rest obtained from reference TRBV2 and TRBJ2-3, is as follows: EPEVTQTPSHQVTQMGQEVILRCVPISNHLYFYWYRQILGQKVEFLVSFYNNEISEKSEIFDDQFSVERPDGSNFTLKIRSTKLEDSAMYFCASSDGLAGADTQYFGPGTRLTVL.

The chain combines TRBV12-3 or TRBV12-4 with TRBJ2-7; D perhaps matches TRBD1 (6 bases). V lost 5 bases and J 4 bases, leaving 6 bases between the germline ends. The CDR3 loop spans 11 amino acids. The CDR3 here is CASSTGYEQYF. The CDR3 nucleotides read TGTGCCAGCAGTACAGGGTACGAGCAGTACTTC.